The 14 T cell receptor beta chains in this list originate from one sample, sequenced in a study of T-cell reconstitution after alpha-beta-depleted transplantation in children. Preparation of the TCRbeta library was carried out with unique molecular identifiers. From the PCR reads, TCRdb called clonotypes with MiXCR, one entry per CDR3 protein. The profile shows some 490,000 distinct CDR3 sequences, approximately 13% of them singletons. Sequences were derived from PBMCs from the stem cell graft donor, sampled from the stem cell graft. These receptors originate from a human donor who donated a stem cell graft to a child with combined immunodeficiency.

The table lists this clonotype with a few counts. The V and J genes are TRBV12-3 or TRBV12-4 and TRBJ2-1; 11 bases agree with TRBD1. The CDR3 runs to 14 residues. V lost 6 bases and J lost 8; bases outside the gene matches: 6. The CDR3 DNA is TGTGCCAGCAGAAGGGGACAGGGGGGCTATGAGCAGTTCTTC. Protein product: CASRRGQGGYEQFF.

This clonotype was counted a few times. J is TRBJ1-6 and V is TRBV15, with TRBD1 as a possible D gene (6 bases). The V gene lost 0 bases and the J gene lost 9 bases, with 27 bases spanning the gap. Germline V gene sequence: CDR1 LNHNV, CDR2 YYDKDF (reference sequence). CDR3 size: 20 residues. Here the CDR3 DNA reads TGTGCCACCAGCAGAGACTTATCAAATGGGGGGCGGATGGCACCTTCACCCCTCCACTTT. Translated: CATSRDLSNGGRMAPSPLHF.

The chain is built from TRBV7-2 and TRBJ1-4; tentative D call: TRBD1 (5 bases). Germline V CDR1 and CDR2: SGHTA, FQGNSA. The CDR3 is 16 amino acids. Trimming cost V 1 base and J 8 bases, with 17 bases left between them. Written as DNA, the CDR3 is TGTGCCAGCAGCTTAGGGTTCGGGGGGAGGCAAGAAAAACTGTTTTTT. It is translated as CASSLGFGGRQEKLFF. The variable domain in full, with the rest retrieved from reference TRBV7-2 and TRBJ1-4, is GAGVSQSPSNKVTEKGKDVELRCDPISGHTALYWYRQSLGQGLEFLIYFQGNSAPDKSGLPSDRFSAERTGGSVSTLTIQRTQQEDSAVYLCASSLGFGGRQEKLFFGSGTQLSVL.

This chain uses TRBV20-1 with TRBJ1-1; D unclear. The CDR3 is 15 residues long. CDR1 and CDR2 (germline): DFQATT, SNEGSKA (reference sequence). V gave up 6 bases and J gave up 3 bases, with 20 bases separating them. In nucleotides, the CDR3 is TGCAGTGCGGCCCCTCGTTTTGTTTCAGACACTGAAGCTTTCTTT. Translated, it gives CSAAPRFVSDTEAFF.

In its sample, this clonotype was seen many times. This chain connects TRBV2 to TRBJ1-1; TRBD1 is a possible D gene (5 bases). The CDR3 spans 13 residues. The V gene lost 6 bases and the J gene lost 1 base, with 9 bases spanning the gap. Germline assignment: CDR1 SNHLY and CDR2 FYNNEI. CDR3 in DNA: TGTGCCAGCAGGGCGAGGGGGAACACTGAAGCTTTCTTT. This gives the protein CASRARGNTEAFF. The full variable domain, its missing parts supplied by reference TRBV2 and TRBJ1-1, is EPEVTQTPSHQVTQMGQEVILRCVPISNHLYFYWYRQILGQKVEFLVSFYNNEISEKSEIFDDQFSVERPDGSNFTLKIRSTKLEDSAMYFCASRARGNTEAFFGQGTRLTVV.

This clonotype was seen at least ten times. This rearrangement joins TRBV10-3 to TRBJ2-5; 7 nucleotides align to TRBD2. The germline gives CDR1 ENHRY, CDR2 SYGVKD. J lost 3 bases, V lost 10 bases, and 5 bases had no gene match. The CDR3 is 12 residues long. The CDR3 DNA reads TGTGCCACGGCCCTAGCGGAAGAGACCCAGTACTTC. Residues: CATALAEETQYF.

This clonotype was observed many times. CDR3 protein: CASSSTGDSPLHF. CDR3 sequence (DNA): TGTGCCAGCAGTTCGACAGGGGATTCACCCCTCCACTTT. The chain joins TRBV12-3 or TRBV12-4 to TRBJ1-6, with 8 bases lining up with TRBD1. The CDR3 loop spans 13 amino acids. J gave up 8 bases and V 4 bases, and 1 base lay outside the gene matches.

This clonotype has a count of ten or more. V usage is TRBV6-2 or TRBV6-3 and J usage is TRBJ2-3; 8 bases match TRBD2. V was clipped by 2 bases and J by 5 bases; unmatched bases: 9. CDR1 MNHEY and CDR2 SVGEGT come from the germline V gene. This CDR3 is 16 amino acids long. The CDR3 DNA sequence: TGTGCCAGCAGTTACGGGAAGCGGGAGTGGCAAGATACGCAGTATTTT. Protein product: CASSYGKREWQDTQYF.

The rearrangement uses TRBV6-5 and TRBJ2-5; D is perhaps TRBD2 (6 bases). V was clipped by 11 bases and J by 6 bases, with 13 bases between them. Germline V gene lookup returns CDR1 MNHEY and CDR2 SVGAGI. The CDR3 runs 11 residues. CDR3 protein: CASGEVKTQYF. As DNA, the CDR3 is TGTGCCTCGGGGGAGGTGAAGACCCAGTACTTC.

This clonotype was counted at least ten times. The chain combines TRBV27 with TRBJ2-3; D ambiguous. Trimming removed 4 bases from V and 3 bases from J, with 8 bases in between. Germline lookup yields CDR1 MNHEY and CDR2 SMNVEV (reference sequence). This CDR3 has 13 residues. This CDR3 reads CASSSGGTDTQYF. The CDR3 bases are TGTGCCAGCAGTTCCGGCGGTACAGATACGCAGTATTTT.

This clonotype occurred many times. The J gene is TRBJ2-1, the V gene TRBV11-3; D is perhaps TRBD1 or TRBD2 (5 bases each). The V gene lost 4 bases and the J gene lost 8 bases, with 15 bases spanning the gap. This CDR3 region has 14 residues. Germline loops: CDR1 SGHNT, CDR2 YENEEA. CDR3 DNA sequence: TGTGCCAGCAGCTCGACGCAGGGAGCGGATGAGCAGTTCTTC. It is translated as CASSSTQGADEQFF.

This clonotype showed up many times. This chain uses TRBV5-6 with TRBJ2-7, with 12 nucleotides matching TRBD1. CDR3 length equals 14 residues. J lost 6 bases, V lost 4 bases, and 5 bases had no gene match. Germline V gives CDR1 SGHDT, CDR2 YYEEEE. The CDR3 reads CASSPGQGAIEQYF. The CDR3 DNA sequence: TGTGCCAGCAGCCCGGGACAGGGGGCCATCGAGCAGTACTTC.

This sequence joins TRBV4-3 and TRBJ1-2, with D possibly being TRBD1 (6 bases). The CDR3 has 18 amino acids. Per germline, CDR1 LGHNA and CDR2 YSLEER. Trimming took 0 bases from V and 2 from J, leaving 19 bases between them. CDR3 bases: TGCGCCAGCAGCCAAGATAGGGGAAGGGGGGCGCCCAACTATGGCTACACCTTC. Encoded protein: CASSQDRGRGAPNYGYTF.

This clonotype was detected only a few times. The rearrangement links TRBV10-3 to TRBJ1-5; D gene uncertain. This CDR3 has 14 amino acids. Per germline, CDR1 ENHRY and CDR2 SYGVKD. V was clipped by 6 bases and J by 4 bases, with 13 bases between them. This CDR3 is CAISLGGKNQPQHF. CDR3 bases: TGTGCCATCAGCCTTGGTGGGAAAAATCAGCCCCAGCATTTT.